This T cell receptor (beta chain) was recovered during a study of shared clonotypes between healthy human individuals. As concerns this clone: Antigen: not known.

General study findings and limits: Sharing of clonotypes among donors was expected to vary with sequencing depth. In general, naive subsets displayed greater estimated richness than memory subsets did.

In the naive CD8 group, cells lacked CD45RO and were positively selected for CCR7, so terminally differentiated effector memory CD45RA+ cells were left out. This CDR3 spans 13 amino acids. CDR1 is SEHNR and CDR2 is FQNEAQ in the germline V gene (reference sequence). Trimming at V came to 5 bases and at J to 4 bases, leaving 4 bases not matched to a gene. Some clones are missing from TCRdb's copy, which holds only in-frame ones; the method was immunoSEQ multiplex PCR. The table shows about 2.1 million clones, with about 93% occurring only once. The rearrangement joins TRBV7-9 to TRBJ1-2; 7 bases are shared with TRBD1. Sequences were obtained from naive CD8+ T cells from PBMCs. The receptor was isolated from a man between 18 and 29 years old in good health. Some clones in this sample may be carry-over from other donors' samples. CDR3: CASSPTGTYGYTF. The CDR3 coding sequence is TGTGCCAGCAGCCCGACAGGGACCTATGGCTACACCTTC. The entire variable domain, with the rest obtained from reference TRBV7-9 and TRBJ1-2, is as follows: DTGVSQNPRHKITKRGQNVTFRCDPISEHNRLYWYRQTLGQGPEFLTYFQNEAQLEKSRLLSDRFSAERPKGSFSTLEIQRTEQGDSAMYLCASSPTGTYGYTFGSGTRLTVV.